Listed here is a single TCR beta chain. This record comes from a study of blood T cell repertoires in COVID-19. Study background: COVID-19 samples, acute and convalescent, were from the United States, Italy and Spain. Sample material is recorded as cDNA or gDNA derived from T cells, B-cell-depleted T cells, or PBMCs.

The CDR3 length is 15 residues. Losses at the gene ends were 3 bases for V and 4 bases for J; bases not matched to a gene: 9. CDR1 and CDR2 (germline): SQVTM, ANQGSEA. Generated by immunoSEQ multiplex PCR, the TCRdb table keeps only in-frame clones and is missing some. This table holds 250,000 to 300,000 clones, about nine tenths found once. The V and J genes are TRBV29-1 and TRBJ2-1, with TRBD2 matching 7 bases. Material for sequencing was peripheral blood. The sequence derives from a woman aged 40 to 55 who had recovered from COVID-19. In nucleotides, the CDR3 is TGCAGCGTTGATGGGGGGGGAGGGCGGTACAATGAGCAGTTCTTC. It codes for CSVDGGGGRYNEQFF.